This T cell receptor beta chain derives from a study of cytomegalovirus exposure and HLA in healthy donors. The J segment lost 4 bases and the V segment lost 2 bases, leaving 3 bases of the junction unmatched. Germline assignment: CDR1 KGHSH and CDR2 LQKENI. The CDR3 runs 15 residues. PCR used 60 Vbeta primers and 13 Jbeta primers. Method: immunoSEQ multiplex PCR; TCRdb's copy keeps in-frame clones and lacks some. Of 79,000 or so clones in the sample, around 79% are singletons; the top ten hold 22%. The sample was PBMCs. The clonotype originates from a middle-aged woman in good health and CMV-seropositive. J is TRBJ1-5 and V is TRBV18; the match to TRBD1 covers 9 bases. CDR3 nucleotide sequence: TGTGCCAGCTCACCATGGGGACAGGGTAATCAGCCCCAGCATTTT. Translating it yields CASSPWGQGNQPQHF.